These 14 T cell receptor beta chains were all obtained from the same sample, sequenced in a study of cytomegalovirus exposure and HLA in healthy donors. The study ran its PCR with 60 Vbeta and 13 Jbeta primers. Produced via immunoSEQ multiplex PCR; TCRdb's table is partial and in-frame only. The sample holds 100,000 to 150,000 clones; 79% are singletons and the top ten take approximately 1.1%. Sequenced: PBMCs. These receptors all come from a male donor in good health and CMV-seronegative.

V is TRBV18 and J is TRBJ1-5; no clear D gene. V gave up 6 bases and J gave up 3 bases, with 15 bases separating them. This CDR3 spans 15 amino acids. Per the germline V gene, CDR1 is KGHSH and CDR2 is LQKENI. This chain's CDR3 is CASSPTGLDNQPQHF. CDR3 nucleotide sequence: TGTGCCAGCTCCCCCACCGGGTTAGACAATCAGCCCCAGCATTTT.

This clone was recorded only once. The J gene is TRBJ1-5, the V gene TRBV7-2; D gene unclear. Germline V gene sequence: CDR1 SGHTA, CDR2 FQGNSA. The CDR3 consists of 15 residues. The germline V and J ends were trimmed by 5 bases and 5 bases, with 16 bases remaining between them. For the CDR3, the DNA is TGTGCCAGCAGCCCCTCCGGAGGGTTGCATCAGCCCCAGCATTTT. This codes for CASSPSGGLHQPQHF.

This clone has only a few counts. The chain employs TRBV4-2 and TRBJ1-3, with D maybe TRBD1 (6 bases). Germline V gene data show CDR1 as LGHNA and CDR2 as YNFKEQ. The CDR3 is 17 amino acids. Trimming pared 1 base from V and 0 bases from J, leaving 13 bases between. Here the CDR3 reads CASSQGSQGFSGNTIYF. The DNA of the CDR3 is TGTGCCAGCAGCCAAGGGTCACAGGGCTTCTCTGGAAACACCATATATTTT.

The genes are TRBV7-2 and TRBJ2-7; the match to TRBD1 covers 7 bases. The CDR3 has 13 amino acids. Germline V gives CDR1 SGHTA, CDR2 FQGNSA. Losses at the gene ends were 7 bases for V and 3 bases for J; bases not matched to a gene: 6. The CDR3 protein is CASTWTGNYEQYF. CDR3 sequence (DNA): TGTGCCAGCACCTGGACAGGAAACTACGAGCAGTACTTC.

The V and J genes are TRBV9 and TRBJ2-2; 14 bases line up with TRBD2. This CDR3 has 18 residues. CDR1 is SGDLS, CDR2 YYNGEE, per germline. With 2 bases clipped from V and 2 bases from J, the junction kept 5 bases outside the gene matches. CDR3 amino acids: CASSVGLAGGLNTGELFF. CDR3 coding DNA: TGTGCCAGCAGCGTCGGACTAGCGGGGGGCCTTAACACCGGGGAGCTGTTTTTT.

The chain couples TRBV6-5 to TRBJ1-1; no definite D call. From germline, CDR1 is MNHEY and CDR2 SVGAGI. V shed 0 bases and J shed 5 bases, with 13 bases lying between them. This CDR3 has 15 amino acids. CDR3 amino acids: CASSYSGVAGTEAFF. The CDR3 nucleotides are TGTGCCAGCAGTTACTCAGGTGTGGCCGGGACTGAAGCTTTCTTT.

The chain joins TRBV5-4 to TRBJ2-7; D is undetermined. The ends were cut back, 2 bases at V and 3 bases at J, with 9 bases in the middle. There are 13 residues in the CDR3. Germline V gene lookup returns CDR1 SGHNT and CDR2 YYREEE (reference sequence). The DNA for the CDR3 is TGTGCCAGCAGCTTTTTCGACATCTACGAGCAGTACTTC. It translates to CASSFFDIYEQYF.

The chain carries TRBV2 and TRBJ2-3, with 11 bases identical to TRBD2. Germline assignment: CDR1 SNHLY and CDR2 FYNNEI. Losses at the gene ends were 3 bases for V and 6 bases for J; bases not matched to a gene: 8. This CDR3 has 16 amino acids. CDR3 in amino acids: CASSEGASGGTDTQYF. CDR3 bases: TGTGCCAGCAGTGAGGGGGCTAGCGGGGGGACGGATACGCAGTATTTT.

This clone showed up just a few times. The chain joins TRBV2 to TRBJ2-2, with a weak D call TRBD1 (6 bases). The length of the CDR3 is 13 residues. Germline CDR1 SNHLY, CDR2 FYNNEI. Trimming took 2 bases from V and 5 from J, leaving 6 bases between them. The CDR3 loop is CASSEQGTGELFF. For the CDR3, the DNA is TGTGCCAGCAGTGAACAGGGGACCGGGGAGCTGTTTTTT. Using reference TRBV2 and TRBJ2-2 for the parts outside the CDR3, the full variable domain is EPEVTQTPSHQVTQMGQEVILRCVPISNHLYFYWYRQILGQKVEFLVSFYNNEISEKSEIFDDQFSVERPDGSNFTLKIRSTKLEDSAMYFCASSEQGTGELFFGEGSRLTVL.

V is TRBV5-4 and J is TRBJ2-1; 7 bases are shared with TRBD1. The germline gives CDR1 SGHNT, CDR2 YYREEE (reference sequence). Losses at the gene ends were 4 bases for V and 0 bases for J; bases not matched to a gene: 7. This CDR3 contains 16 residues. CDR3 coding DNA: TGTGCCAGCAGCCCCTTGACAGGGAGCTCCTACAATGAGCAGTTCTTC. This encodes CASSPLTGSSYNEQFF. Full variable domain (rest looked up from reference TRBV5-4 and TRBJ2-1): ETGVTQSPTHLIKTRGQQVTLRCSSQSGHNTVSWYQQALGQGPQFIFQYYREEENGRGNFPPRFSGLQFPNYSSELNVNALELDDSALYLCASSPLTGSSYNEQFFGPGTRLTVL.

CDR3 loop: CATLTDRGTDTQYF. The DNA for the CDR3 is TGTGCCACCTTAACCGACAGGGGCACAGATACGCAGTATTTT. V and J are TRBV6-1 and TRBJ2-3; 7 bases are shared with TRBD1. Germline CDR1 reads MNHNS; CDR2 reads SASEGT. The CDR3 consists of 14 residues. The V gene end was trimmed by 10 bases and the J gene end by 1 base; junction bases not matched to a gene: 8.

This clone showed up just once. This chain joins TRBV27 and TRBJ2-5, with 9 nucleotides matching TRBD1. With V trimmed by 6 bases and J by 5 bases, 10 bases remained unmatched. There are 15 residues in the CDR3. CDR1 is MNHEY, CDR2 SMNVEV, per germline (reference sequence). The chain's CDR3 is CASRAWTGVRETQYF. The CDR3 bases are TGTGCCAGCAGGGCCTGGACAGGGGTTCGGGAGACCCAGTACTTC.

The chain links TRBV9 to TRBJ2-1; TRBD2 might be the D (5 bases). The CDR3 spans 14 residues. Between the trimmed V and J ends, which lost 2 bases and 7 bases, there was a span of 13 bases. From germline, CDR1 is SGDLS and CDR2 YYNGEE. CDR3 region: CASSVTGMGNEQFF. CDR3 coding DNA: TGTGCCAGCAGCGTCACCGGGATGGGGAATGAGCAGTTCTTC. Together with reference TRBV9 and TRBJ2-1, the CDR3 gives the full variable domain: DSGVTQTPKHLITATGQRVTLRCSPRSGDLSVYWYQQSLDQGLQFLIQYYNGEERAKGNILERFSAQQFPDLHSELNLSSLELGDSALYFCASSVTGMGNEQFFGPGTRLTVL.

This chain connects TRBV27 to TRBJ2-1, with 9 bases fitting TRBD2. With 10 bases clipped from V and 1 base from J, the junction kept 5 bases outside the gene matches. The germline CDR1 and CDR2 sequences are MNHEY and SMNVEV (reference sequence). The CDR3 spans 14 residues. DNA of the CDR3: TGTGCCATCATGCGGGGGGGGTCCTACAATGAGCAGTTCTTC. Protein sequence: CAIMRGGSYNEQFF.